The 5 T cell receptor beta chains in this list originate from one sample, sequenced in a study of cytomegalovirus exposure and HLA in healthy donors. PCR amplification relied on 60 Vbeta primers (plus 13 Jbeta primers). TCRdb keeps only in-frame clones here, not all; method: immunoSEQ multiplex PCR. Of some 120,000 clones in the sample, under 80% are singletons; the top ten hold less than 4%. Sequenced sample: PBMCs. The receptors were sampled from a middle-aged man in good health and CMV-seropositive.

This clone was counted a single time. This chain connects TRBV6-1 to TRBJ2-2; D is perhaps TRBD2 (6 bases). The CDR3 totals 14 residues. CDR1 and CDR2 (germline): MNHNS, SASEGT. V gave up 5 bases and J gave up 4 bases, with 11 bases separating them. The CDR3 protein is CASSLAVGTGELFF. CDR3 nucleotides: TGTGCCAGCAGTTTAGCGGTGGGCACCGGGGAGCTGTTTTTT.

The chain employs TRBV10-3 and TRBJ1-5; D is undetermined. The V end was cut by 3 bases, the J end by 5 bases, with 5 bases between. The length of the CDR3 is 12 residues. CDR1 is ENHRY, CDR2 SYGVKD, per germline. Here the CDR3 DNA reads TGTGCCATCAGTGACGGAGATCAGCCCCAGCATTTT. As protein: CAISDGDQPQHF.

The rearrangement links TRBV5-4 to TRBJ1-3; 7 bases align to TRBD1. Germline CDR1 reads SGHNT; CDR2 reads YYREEE (reference sequence). The CDR3 covers 14 residues. V lost 4 bases to trimming and J lost 8 bases; unmatched junction nucleotides: 9. The chain's CDR3 is CASSLDDRVDTIYF. CDR3 coding DNA: TGTGCCAGCAGCCTAGATGACAGGGTTGACACCATATATTTT.

The chain has TRBV19 and TRBJ1-5; D gene unclear. The CDR3 runs to 12 residues. CDR1 and CDR2 (germline): LNHDA, SQIVND (reference sequence). V shed 9 bases and J shed 4 bases, with 10 bases lying between them. The CDR3 is CASSGYNQPQHF. The CDR3 nucleotides read TGTGCCAGCTCAGGATATAATCAGCCCCAGCATTTT. Supplemented by reference TRBV19 and TRBJ1-5, the full variable domain reads DGGITQSPKYLFRKEGQNVTLSCEQNLNHDAMYWYRQDPGQGLRLIYYSQIVNDFQKGDIAEGYSVSREKKESFPLTVTSAQKNPTAFYLCASSGYNQPQHFGDGTRLSIL.

This clone was counted once. V and J are TRBV29-1 and TRBJ2-3; 11 bases are shared with TRBD2. After removal of 6 bases from V and 4 bases from J, the junction contained 6 bases not matched to a gene. CDR1 is SQVTM, CDR2 ANQGSEA, per germline. This CDR3 spans 14 amino acids. DNA for the CDR3: TGCAGCGTCGTTAGCGGGAGGGGGCCAGATACGCAGTATTTT. Protein product: CSVVSGRGPDTQYF.